The 18 T cell receptor beta chains below were found in one sample sequenced in a study of neoadjuvant anti-PD-1 for oral cavity cancer (TCRdb year 2021). The library came from the immunoSEQ multiplex PCR assay. TCRdb stores this immuneACCESS table with in-frame sequences only. Part of the clones is absent; in the studies checked, under half of the shortfall reflects unresolved V genes, and no reason is known for the rest. The sample table lists 14,000 or so clones, around 71% of them with a count of one. About 2.7% of the sample is held by the ten biggest clonotypes. This sample's time point label indicates: after neoadjuvant nivolumab, at surgical resection. The material was PBMCs, obtained after nivolumab (anti-PD-1) treatment. The receptors were sampled from a person aged 35-79 years with oral cavity squamous cell carcinoma.

The chain recombines TRBV27 with TRBJ2-1, with D possibly being TRBD2 (5 bases). Trimming pared 2 bases from V and 9 bases from J, leaving 17 bases between. The CDR3 sequence is 15 residues long. Germline V gives CDR1 MNHEY, CDR2 SMNVEV (reference sequence). The CDR3 here is CASSLLGLLASEQFF. For the CDR3, the DNA is TGTGCCAGCAGTTTACTTGGACTCCTTGCGAGTGAGCAGTTCTTC.

This clone was observed a handful of times. The chain recombines TRBV6-5 with TRBJ1-1; no clear D. V was clipped by 2 bases and J by 2 bases, with 9 bases between them. Germline CDR1 is MNHEY and CDR2 is SVGAGI. The CDR3 is 14 amino acids. CDR3 nucleotides: TGTGCCAGCAGTTACGTGGGTATTAACACTGAAGCTTTCTTT. Translated: CASSYVGINTEAFF.

The chain joins TRBV29-1 to TRBJ2-1; 7 bases match TRBD1. V lost 2 bases, J lost 6 bases, and 10 bases stayed unmatched. The CDR3 has 15 residues. The germline V gene has CDR1 SQVTM and CDR2 ANQGSEA. In DNA, the CDR3 is TGCAGCGTTGAAAACCCGACAGGGAGTAGCAATGAGCAGTTCTTC. This encodes CSVENPTGSSNEQFF.

This clone has more than one count but fewer than ten. The gene calls are TRBV14 and TRBJ1-1; D gene ambiguous. Trimming stripped 0 bases from V and 5 bases from J, with 13 bases between. Germline CDR1 is SGHDN and CDR2 is FVKESK. The CDR3 has 15 amino acids. The CDR3 protein is CASSQDRIPGTEAFF. In DNA form, the CDR3 reads TGTGCCAGCAGCCAAGATAGGATCCCGGGAACTGAAGCTTTCTTT.

The gene calls are TRBV6-1 and TRBJ2-1; D unresolved. CDR1 and CDR2 (germline): MNHNS, SASEGT. There are 15 residues in the CDR3. The V and J ends lost 3 bases and 4 bases respectively, with 13 bases between them. The CDR3: CASSETGIPYNEQFF. The CDR3 coding sequence is TGTGCCAGCAGTGAGACTGGGATCCCTTACAATGAGCAGTTCTTC.

The chain recombines TRBV2 with TRBJ2-5, with TRBD2 matching 11 bases. CDR3 length: 19 amino acids. The V gene end was trimmed by 9 bases and the J gene end by 4 bases; junction bases not matched to a gene: 22. Germline V gene data show CDR1 as SNHLY and CDR2 as FYNNEI. The CDR3 spells CAREACVRLAGPKGETQYF. CDR3 DNA sequence: TGTGCCAGGGAGGCCTGCGTAAGACTAGCGGGGCCCAAGGGAGAGACCCAGTACTTC.

The CDR3 region is CSVVTGNEQYF. In nucleotides, the CDR3 is TGCAGCGTAGTGACAGGAAACGAGCAGTACTTC. This chain links TRBV29-1 with TRBJ2-7, with D perhaps TRBD1 (6 bases). From germline, CDR1 is SQVTM and CDR2 ANQGSEA. Between the trimmed V and J ends, which lost 6 bases and 5 bases, there was a span of 11 bases. This CDR3 has 11 amino acids.

The gene calls are TRBV2 and TRBJ1-2, with a weak D call TRBD1 (5 bases). V was pared by 3 bases and J by 3 bases, with 8 bases between. This CDR3 spans 13 amino acids. CDR1 and CDR2 (germline): SNHLY, FYNNEI. CDR3 DNA: TGTGCCAGCAGTGACGCGGGGGACTATGGCTACACCTTC. Its translation: CASSDAGDYGYTF. Drawing the rest from reference TRBV2 and TRBJ1-2, the complete variable domain is EPEVTQTPSHQVTQMGQEVILRCVPISNHLYFYWYRQILGQKVEFLVSFYNNEISEKSEIFDDQFSVERPDGSNFTLKIRSTKLEDSAMYFCASSDAGDYGYTFGSGTRLTVV.

This chain uses TRBV6-1 with TRBJ2-1; 10 positions agree with TRBD2. Germline CDR1 is MNHNS and CDR2 is SASEGT. This CDR3 spans 15 amino acids. Trimming cost V 6 bases and J 4 bases; bases outside gene matches: 6. The CDR3 nucleotides read TGTGCCAGCAGAAGTACTAGCGGGGATTACAATGAGCAGTTCTTC. Translating it yields CASRSTSGDYNEQFF.

V gene TRBV15 combines with J gene TRBJ2-1, with 8 nucleotides matching TRBD2. CDR3 length: 16 amino acids. Germline CDR1 LNHNV, CDR2 YYDKDF (reference sequence). V was clipped by 1 base and J by 6 bases; unmatched bases: 8. The CDR3 spells CATSRAGGPGSNEQFF. CDR3 bases: TGTGCCACCAGCAGAGCGGGAGGGCCGGGGAGCAATGAGCAGTTCTTC.

The chain joins TRBV7-9 to TRBJ2-7, with D perhaps TRBD1 or TRBD2 (5 bases each). Per germline, CDR1 SEHNR and CDR2 FQNEAQ (reference sequence). The CDR3 spans 13 residues. Trimming left V 6 bases short and J 7 bases short, with 16 bases between. In nucleotides, the CDR3 is TGTGCCAGCAGTCCTTCGGGGCTTCGAGAGCAGTACTTC. Its translation: CASSPSGLREQYF.

The J gene is TRBJ2-1, the V gene TRBV6-5; 9 bases align to TRBD1. Germline loops: CDR1 MNHEY, CDR2 SVGAGI. Trimming removed 7 bases from V and 2 bases from J; junction bases left unmatched: 0. CDR3 length: 13 amino acids. The CDR3 nucleotides are TGTGCCAGCAACAGGGGGCCCTACAATGAGCAGTTCTTC. This translates into CASNRGPYNEQFF.

In this sample, this clone turned up a few times. V and J are TRBV5-1 and TRBJ2-6; 7 nucleotides align to TRBD1. CDR1 is SGHRS, CDR2 YFSETQ, per germline. Trimming took 4 bases from V and 2 from J; bases not matched to a gene: 6. The CDR3 is 16 residues long. The DNA of the CDR3 is TGCGCCAGCAGCACGGGACAGCGAGCTGGGGCCAACGTCCTGACTTTC. It is translated as CASSTGQRAGANVLTF.

This CDR3 reads CASSRSGSYNEQFF. DNA of the CDR3: TGTGCCAGCAGCCGAAGCGGGAGCTACAATGAGCAGTTCTTC. The V gene is TRBV9, the J gene TRBJ2-1; the match to TRBD2 covers 8 bases. There are 14 residues in the CDR3. Unmatched junction bases numbered 3, after V lost 4 bases and J lost 3 bases. Germline CDR1 and CDR2: SGDLS and YYNGEE. Full variable domain (missing parts from reference TRBV9 and TRBJ2-1): DSGVTQTPKHLITATGQRVTLRCSPRSGDLSVYWYQQSLDQGLQFLIQYYNGEERAKGNILERFSAQQFPDLHSELNLSSLELGDSALYFCASSRSGSYNEQFFGPGTRLTVL.

The genes are TRBV6-5 and TRBJ2-5; TRBD1 matches at 12 bases. Germline V CDR1 and CDR2: MNHEY, SVGAGI. With 5 bases clipped from V and 6 bases from J, the junction kept 7 bases outside the gene matches. This CDR3 is built from 15 residues. The CDR3 region is CASSNPGQGAQTQYF. The CDR3 DNA sequence: TGTGCCAGCAGTAATCCGGGACAGGGGGCACAGACCCAGTACTTC.

The chain couples TRBV11-3 to TRBJ2-3; TRBD2 matches at 8 bases. Per the germline V gene, CDR1 is SGHNT and CDR2 is YENEEA. V was clipped by 5 bases and J by 5 bases; unmatched bases: 9. This CDR3 is built from 15 residues. The CDR3 loop reads CASSPGVAGRDTQYF. The CDR3 DNA reads as TGTGCCAGCAGCCCCGGGGTAGCGGGACGAGATACGCAGTATTTT.

This clone was detected a few times. The chain uses TRBV7-9 and TRBJ2-2; D unresolved. V was cut by 8 bases and J by 0 bases, with 13 bases left in between. The CDR3 is 15 residues long. The V gene's germline CDR1 is SEHNR and CDR2 FQNEAQ (reference sequence). Here the CDR3 DNA reads TGTGCCAGCCCCCGGCCCAGGTCGAACACCGGGGAGCTGTTTTTT. As protein: CASPRPRSNTGELFF.

The chain employs TRBV30 and TRBJ1-1; weak D call: TRBD1 (5 bases). V lost 3 bases, J lost 0 bases, and 8 bases lay in between. The germline CDR1 and CDR2 sequences are GTSNPN and SVGIG (reference sequence). There are 13 residues in the CDR3. The CDR3 DNA reads as TGTGCCTGGAGAGGGGCAGTGAACACTGAAGCTTTCTTT. Protein sequence: CAWRGAVNTEAFF.